Below are 17 T cell receptor beta chains sequenced from a single sample in a study of T cell repertoires in cytomegalovirus infection (dated by TCRdb to the late 2010s). What this sample's treatment or condition label stands for: in vitro stimulation with specific CMV peptide epitopes to enrich CMV-specific T cells. These receptors have no identified antigens. Sequencer: Illumina HiSeq 1500. The public sequencing data were trimmed at Q25 with fastp and processed into clonotypes with MiXCR by TCRdb, which kept only in-frame beta chains. Each CDR3 protein appears once, grouped with its most common genes and DNA. This sample holds a few hundred thousand distinct CDR3 sequences; 25% to 30% were observed only once. The ten most abundant clones make up 15% to 20% of the sample. The specimen was cultured PBMCs, collected from culture after CMV antigen stimulation. These receptors all come from a human donor in good health (CMV status not recorded). Some clones in this sample may be carry-over from other donors' samples.

The rearrangement uses TRBV5-1 and TRBJ2-7, with 8 bases that match TRBD1. From germline, CDR1 is SGHRS and CDR2 YFSETQ. There are 13 residues in the CDR3. J lost 2 bases, V lost 4 bases, and 2 bases had no gene match. The CDR3 DNA reads TGCGCCAGCAGCAAGGACAGGGCCTACGAGCAGTACTTC. Translating gives CASSKDRAYEQYF.

This clonotype was seen a handful of times. The chain carries TRBV12-3 or TRBV12-4 and TRBJ1-3; D uncertain. This CDR3 region has 14 residues. The ends were cut back, 6 bases at V and 0 bases at J, with 9 bases in the middle. Here the CDR3 reads CASRMDVSGNTIYF. In DNA form, the CDR3 reads TGTGCCAGCAGGATGGACGTCTCTGGAAACACCATATATTTT.

The J gene is TRBJ1-1, the V gene TRBV29-1; TRBD1 matches 8 bases. Per germline, CDR1 SQVTM and CDR2 ANQGSEA. After removal of 7 bases from V and 1 base from J, the junction contained 5 bases not matched to a gene. The CDR3 has 13 residues. The CDR3 DNA is TGCAGCGCAAGGACAGGGTGGAACACTGAAGCTTTCTTT. This translates into CSARTGWNTEAFF.

The rearrangement uses TRBV29-1 and TRBJ2-3, with D hard to call. The germline V gene encodes CDR1 SQVTM and CDR2 ANQGSEA. The V gene lost 4 bases and the J gene lost 0 bases, with 5 bases spanning the gap. This CDR3 contains 12 residues. CDR3 protein: CSVVSSTDTQYF. DNA of the CDR3: TGCAGCGTTGTTAGTAGCACAGATACGCAGTATTTT.

Many counts were recorded for this clonotype. The gene calls are TRBV7-2 and TRBJ2-1; 12 bases agree with TRBD2. The trim removed 6 bases at V and 4 bases at J, leaving 7 bases unmatched. The CDR3 has 16 residues. CDR1 is SGHTA, CDR2 FQGNSA, per germline. The CDR3 protein is CASRSGLAGRYNEQFF. DNA for the CDR3: TGTGCCAGCAGATCCGGACTAGCGGGACGATACAATGAGCAGTTCTTC.

This chain connects TRBV7-2 to TRBJ1-2; 7 positions agree with TRBD1. Germline values: CDR1 SGHTA, CDR2 FQGNSA. This CDR3 is built from 15 residues. After removal of 0 bases from V and 6 bases from J, the junction contained 7 bases not matched to a gene. This chain's CDR3 is CASSLALGGGDGYTF. CDR3 in DNA: TGTGCCAGCAGCTTAGCCCTAGGAGGGGGCGATGGCTACACCTTC.

This clonotype was counted a single time. This rearrangement joins TRBV20-1 to TRBJ2-7; 11 nucleotides line up with TRBD2. CDR3 length: 14 amino acids. V dropped 6 bases and J dropped 6; count of bases not matched to a gene: 10. The germline V gene encodes CDR1 DFQATT and CDR2 SNEGSKA (reference sequence). CDR3 in amino acids: CSALAGGPNVEQYF. CDR3 DNA: TGCAGTGCGTTAGCGGGAGGGCCGAATGTCGAGCAGTACTTC.

The chain has TRBV7-6 and TRBJ2-7; D gene uncertain. The CDR3 is 17 amino acids. Trimming took off 0 bases at V and 5 bases at J, with 20 bases between the two ends. The germline V gene encodes CDR1 SGHVS and CDR2 FNYEAQ. The CDR3 DNA is TGTGCCAGCAGCTTAGCGGGTCCGAACCGGGTCGTTGACGAGCAGTACTTC. Its protein product is CASSLAGPNRVVDEQYF.

This clonotype turned up a few times. The rearrangement links TRBV7-6 to TRBJ1-3; D ambiguous. The CDR3 totals 15 residues. Germline V gene data show CDR1 as SGHVS and CDR2 as FNYEAQ. Trimming removed 5 bases from V and 6 bases from J, with 17 bases in between. CDR3 bases: TGTGCCAGCAGCCCCCGCGAGGGTAGCCTAAACACCATATATTTT. Its protein product is CASSPREGSLNTIYF. Looking up the rest from reference TRBV7-6 and TRBJ1-3 gives the full variable domain: GAGVSQSPRYKVTKRGQDVALRCDPISGHVSLYWYRQALGQGPEFLTYFNYEAQQDKSGLPNDRFSAERPEGSISTLTIQRTEQRDSAMYRCASSPREGSLNTIYFGEGSWLTVV.

The rearrangement uses TRBV6-5 and TRBJ2-3; 9 bases align to TRBD1. V was clipped by 4 bases and J by 4 bases; unmatched bases: 6. CDR1 and CDR2 from the germline V gene are MNHEY and SVGAGI. The CDR3 is made up of 15 amino acids. The chain's CDR3 is CASSFTGGEADTQYF. CDR3 nucleotides: TGTGCCAGCAGTTTCACAGGGGGCGAGGCAGATACGCAGTATTTT.

The chain uses TRBV11-2 and TRBJ1-1, with D unclear. Germline loops: CDR1 SGHAT, CDR2 FQNNGV. V was cut by 2 bases and J by 0 bases, with 13 bases left in between. The CDR3 has 16 amino acids. The CDR3: CASSLISDHMNTEAFF. CDR3 coding DNA: TGTGCCAGCAGCTTAATTTCGGACCATATGAACACTGAAGCTTTCTTT.

CDR3 sequence: CASSGRGDGYTF. DNA for the CDR3: TGTGCCAGCAGTGGACGGGGGGATGGCTACACCTTC. The chain couples TRBV27 to TRBJ1-2; maybe TRBD1 (5 bases). Germline V gene data show CDR1 as MNHEY and CDR2 as SMNVEV (reference sequence). CDR3 size: 12 residues. Trimming shortened V by 5 bases and J by 6 bases, and 10 bases separated the two germline ends.

The chain carries TRBV11-2 and TRBJ1-2; TRBD1 might be the D (6 bases). The length of the CDR3 is 15 residues. Trimming shortened V by 2 bases and J by 4 bases, and 14 bases separated the two germline ends. The germline gives CDR1 SGHAT, CDR2 FQNNGV. The CDR3 sequence is CASSLRLDSRYGYTF. The CDR3 DNA reads as TGTGCCAGCAGCTTAAGACTGGACAGCCGCTATGGCTACACCTTC. The variable domain in full, with the rest retrieved from reference TRBV11-2 and TRBJ1-2, is EAGVAQSPRYKIIEKRQSVAFWCNPISGHATLYWYQQILGQGPKLLIQFQNNGVVDDSQLPKDRFSAERLKGVDSTLKIQPAKLEDSAVYLCASSLRLDSRYGYTFGSGTRLTVV.

The sample holds a few counts of this clonotype. The V call is TRBV6-1, the J call TRBJ2-1; D uncertain. Germline loops: CDR1 MNHNS, CDR2 SASEGT. The CDR3 loop spans 16 amino acids. Between the trimmed V and J ends, which lost 3 bases and 0 bases, there was a span of 12 bases. CDR3 sequence (DNA): TGTGCCAGCAGTGACAGGACGGCTTTCTCCTACAATGAGCAGTTCTTC. Protein product: CASSDRTAFSYNEQFF.

In nucleotides, the CDR3 is TGTGCCAGCAGCTTAGCCCTGTTGAATCAGCCCCAGCATTTT. It yields the protein CASSLALLNQPQHF. The chain links TRBV7-2 to TRBJ1-5; D remains unclear. V lost 0 bases and J lost 4, with 7 bases in between. This CDR3 region has 14 residues. The germline CDR1 and CDR2 sequences are SGHTA and FQGNSA.

In nucleotides, the CDR3 is TGTGCCAGCAGTGTGGGACAAATCGGCGGTCAGCCCCAGCATTTT. It yields the protein CASSVGQIGGQPQHF. The chain combines TRBV6-6 with TRBJ1-5, with TRBD1 as a possible D gene (6 bases). The CDR3 is 15 residues long. Germline V gene data show CDR1 as MNHNY and CDR2 as SVGAGI (reference sequence). V shed 5 bases and J shed 6 bases, with 17 bases lying between them.

The chain has TRBV5-4 and TRBJ2-7, with D perhaps being TRBD1 or TRBD2 (5 bases each). The CDR3 length is 13 residues. Germline V lookup: CDR1 SGHNT, CDR2 YYREEE (reference sequence). Trimming stripped 4 bases from V and 5 bases from J, with 13 bases between. DNA for the CDR3: TGTGCCAGCAGCCCAGGGAGCCTAAACGAGCAGTACTTC. As protein: CASSPGSLNEQYF.